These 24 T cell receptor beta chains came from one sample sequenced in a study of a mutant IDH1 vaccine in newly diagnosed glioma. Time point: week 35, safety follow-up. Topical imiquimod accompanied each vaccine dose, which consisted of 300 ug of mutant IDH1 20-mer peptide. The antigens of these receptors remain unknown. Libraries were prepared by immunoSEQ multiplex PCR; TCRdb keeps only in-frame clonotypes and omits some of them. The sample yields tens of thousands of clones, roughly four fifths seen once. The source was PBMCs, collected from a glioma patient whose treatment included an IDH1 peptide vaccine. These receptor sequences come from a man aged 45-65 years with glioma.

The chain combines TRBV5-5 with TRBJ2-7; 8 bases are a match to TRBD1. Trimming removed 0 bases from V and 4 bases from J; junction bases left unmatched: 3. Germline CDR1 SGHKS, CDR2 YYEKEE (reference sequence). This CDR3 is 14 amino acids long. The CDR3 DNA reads TGTGCCAGCAGCTTGGGGACAGGGTATTACGAGCAGTACTTC. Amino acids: CASSLGTGYYEQYF.

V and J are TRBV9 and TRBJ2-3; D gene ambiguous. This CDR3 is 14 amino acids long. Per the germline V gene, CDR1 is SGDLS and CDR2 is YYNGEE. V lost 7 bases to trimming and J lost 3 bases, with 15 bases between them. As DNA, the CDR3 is TGTGCCAGCGGGATCGACATCGAAACAGATACGCAGTATTTT. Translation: CASGIDIETDTQYF.

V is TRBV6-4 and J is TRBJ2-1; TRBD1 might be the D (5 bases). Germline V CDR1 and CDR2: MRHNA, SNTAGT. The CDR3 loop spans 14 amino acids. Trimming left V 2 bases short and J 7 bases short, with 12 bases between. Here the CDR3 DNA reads TGTGCCAGCAGTGACCCTCCACAGGTAAATGAGCAGTTCTTC. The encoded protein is CASSDPPQVNEQFF.

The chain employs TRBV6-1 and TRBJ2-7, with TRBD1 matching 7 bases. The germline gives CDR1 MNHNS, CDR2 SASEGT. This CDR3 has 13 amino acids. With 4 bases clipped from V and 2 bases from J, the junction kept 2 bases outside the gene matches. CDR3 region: CASSVGGTYEQYF. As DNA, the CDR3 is TGTGCCAGCAGTGTAGGGGGCACCTACGAGCAGTACTTC.

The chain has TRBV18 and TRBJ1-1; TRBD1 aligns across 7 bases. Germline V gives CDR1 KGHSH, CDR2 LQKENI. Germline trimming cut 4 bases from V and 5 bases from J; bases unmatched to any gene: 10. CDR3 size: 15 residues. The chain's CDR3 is CASSQQGGEGTEAFF. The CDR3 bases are TGTGCCAGCTCACAGCAGGGGGGTGAGGGAACTGAAGCTTTCTTT.

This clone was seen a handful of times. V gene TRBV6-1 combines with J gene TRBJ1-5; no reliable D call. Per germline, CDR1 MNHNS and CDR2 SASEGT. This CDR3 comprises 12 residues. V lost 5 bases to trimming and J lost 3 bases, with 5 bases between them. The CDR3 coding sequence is TGTGCCAGCAGTCTACTCAATCAGCCCCAGCATTTT. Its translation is CASSLLNQPQHF.

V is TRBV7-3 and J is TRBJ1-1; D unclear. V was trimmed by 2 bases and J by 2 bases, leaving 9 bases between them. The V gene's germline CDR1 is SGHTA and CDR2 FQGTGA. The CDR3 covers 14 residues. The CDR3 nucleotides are TGTGCCAGCAGCTTAGGAGGGAGTAACACTGAAGCTTTCTTT. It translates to CASSLGGSNTEAFF. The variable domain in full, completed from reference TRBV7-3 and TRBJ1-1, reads GAGVSQTPSNKVTEKGKYVELRCDPISGHTALYWYRQSLGQGPEFLIYFQGTGAADDSGLPNDRFFAVRPEGSVSTLKIQRTERGDSAVYLCASSLGGSNTEAFFGQGTRLTVV.

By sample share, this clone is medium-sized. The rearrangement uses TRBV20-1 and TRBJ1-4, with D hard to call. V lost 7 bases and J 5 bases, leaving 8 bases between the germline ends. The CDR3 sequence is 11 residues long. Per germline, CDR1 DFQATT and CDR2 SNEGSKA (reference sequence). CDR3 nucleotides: TGCAGTGTCCACAAGAATGAAAAACTGTTTTTT. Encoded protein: CSVHKNEKLFF.

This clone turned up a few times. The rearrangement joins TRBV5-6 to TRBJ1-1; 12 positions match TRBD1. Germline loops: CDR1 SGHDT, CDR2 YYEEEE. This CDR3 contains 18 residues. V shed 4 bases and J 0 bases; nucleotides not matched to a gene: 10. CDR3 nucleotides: TGTGCCAGCAGCGCGGGACAGGGGGCGCCGGATATGAACACTGAAGCTTTCTTT. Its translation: CASSAGQGAPDMNTEAFF.

CDR3 in DNA: TGCGCCAGCAGCTTGGCCCTTGGGACAGGGAATAATTCACCCCTCCACTTT. Protein sequence: CASSLALGTGNNSPLHF. The chain combines TRBV5-1 with TRBJ1-6, with 9 nucleotides matching TRBD1. The CDR3 has 17 residues. V was pared by 0 bases and J by 5 bases, with 6 bases of the junction left unmatched. Germline CDR1 and CDR2: SGHRS and YFSETQ.

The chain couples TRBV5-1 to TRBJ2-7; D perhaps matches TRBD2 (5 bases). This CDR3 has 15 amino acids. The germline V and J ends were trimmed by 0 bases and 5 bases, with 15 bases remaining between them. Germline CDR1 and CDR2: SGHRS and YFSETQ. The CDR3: CASSLGVGRTDEQYF. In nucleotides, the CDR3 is TGCGCCAGCAGCTTGGGAGTAGGGAGAACTGACGAGCAGTACTTC.

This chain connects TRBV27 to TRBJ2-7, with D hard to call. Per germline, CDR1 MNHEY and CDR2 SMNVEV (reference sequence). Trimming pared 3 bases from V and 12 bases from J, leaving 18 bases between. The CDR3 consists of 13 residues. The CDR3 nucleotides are TGTGCCAGCAGTTTTACCCAACCGGGCACCTTGTACTTC. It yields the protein CASSFTQPGTLYF.

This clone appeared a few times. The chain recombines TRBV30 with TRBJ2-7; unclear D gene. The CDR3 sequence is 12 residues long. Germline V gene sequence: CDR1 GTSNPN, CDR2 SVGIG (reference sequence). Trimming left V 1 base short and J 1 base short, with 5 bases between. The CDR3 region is CAWSGLSYEQYF. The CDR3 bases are TGTGCCTGGAGTGGACTTTCCTACGAGCAGTACTTC.

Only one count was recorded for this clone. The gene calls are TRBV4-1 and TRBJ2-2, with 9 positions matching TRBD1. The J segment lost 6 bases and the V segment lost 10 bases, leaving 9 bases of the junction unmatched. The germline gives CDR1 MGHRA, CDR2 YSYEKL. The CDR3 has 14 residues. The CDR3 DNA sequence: TGCGCCACCGGGGGACAGGGTGGCGCCGGGGAGCTGTTTTTT. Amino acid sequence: CATGGQGGAGELFF.

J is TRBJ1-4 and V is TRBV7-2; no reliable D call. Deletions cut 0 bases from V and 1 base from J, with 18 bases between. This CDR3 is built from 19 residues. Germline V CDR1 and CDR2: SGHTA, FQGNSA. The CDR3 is CASSLAGARIRGTNEKLFF. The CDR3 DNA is TGTGCCAGCAGCTTAGCGGGCGCCAGGATCCGTGGAACTAATGAAAAACTGTTTTTT.

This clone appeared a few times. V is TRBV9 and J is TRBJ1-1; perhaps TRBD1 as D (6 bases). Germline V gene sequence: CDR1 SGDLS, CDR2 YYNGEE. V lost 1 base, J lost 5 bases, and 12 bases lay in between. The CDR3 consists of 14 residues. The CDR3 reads CASSVRRGRTEAFF. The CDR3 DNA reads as TGTGCCAGCAGCGTACGCAGGGGAAGGACTGAAGCTTTCTTT.

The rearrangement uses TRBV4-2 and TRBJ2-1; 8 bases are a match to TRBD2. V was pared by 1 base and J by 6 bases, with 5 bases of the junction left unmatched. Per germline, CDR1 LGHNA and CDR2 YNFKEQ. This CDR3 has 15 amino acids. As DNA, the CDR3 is TGTGCCAGCAGCCAAGGAGCGGGGGTAGGCAATGAGCAGTTCTTC. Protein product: CASSQGAGVGNEQFF.

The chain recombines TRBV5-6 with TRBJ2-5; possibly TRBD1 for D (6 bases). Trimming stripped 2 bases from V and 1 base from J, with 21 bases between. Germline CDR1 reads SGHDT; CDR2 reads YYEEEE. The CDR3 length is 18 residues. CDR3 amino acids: CASSLWVQTGRRQETQYF. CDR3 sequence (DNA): TGTGCCAGCAGCTTATGGGTGCAGACAGGCCGCCGCCAAGAGACCCAGTACTTC.

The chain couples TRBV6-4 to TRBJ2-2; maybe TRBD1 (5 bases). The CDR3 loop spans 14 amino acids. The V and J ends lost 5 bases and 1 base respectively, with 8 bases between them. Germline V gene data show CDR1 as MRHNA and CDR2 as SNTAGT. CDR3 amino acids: CASSPTGNTGELFF. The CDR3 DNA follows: TGTGCCAGCAGTCCCACAGGGAACACCGGGGAGCTGTTTTTT.

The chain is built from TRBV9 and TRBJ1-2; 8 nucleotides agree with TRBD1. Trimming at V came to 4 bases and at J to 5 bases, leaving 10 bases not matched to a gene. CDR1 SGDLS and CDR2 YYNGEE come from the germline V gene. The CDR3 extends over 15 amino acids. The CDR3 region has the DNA TGTGCCAGCAGCCCAGGACAGGGACCCTCTTATGGCTACACCTTC. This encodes CASSPGQGPSYGYTF.

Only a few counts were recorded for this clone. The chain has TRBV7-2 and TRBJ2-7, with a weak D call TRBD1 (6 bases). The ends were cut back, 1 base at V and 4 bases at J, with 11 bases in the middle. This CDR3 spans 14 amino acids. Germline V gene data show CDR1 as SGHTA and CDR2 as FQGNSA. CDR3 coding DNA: TGTGCCAGCAGCTTAGAAGGGGGACCGTACGAGCAGTACTTC. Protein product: CASSLEGGPYEQYF.

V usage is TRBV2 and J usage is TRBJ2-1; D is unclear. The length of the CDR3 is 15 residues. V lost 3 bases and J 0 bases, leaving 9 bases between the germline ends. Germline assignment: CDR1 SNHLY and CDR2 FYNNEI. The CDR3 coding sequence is TGTGCCAGCAGTGATTTTAGGAGCTCCTACAATGAGCAGTTCTTC. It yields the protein CASSDFRSSYNEQFF.

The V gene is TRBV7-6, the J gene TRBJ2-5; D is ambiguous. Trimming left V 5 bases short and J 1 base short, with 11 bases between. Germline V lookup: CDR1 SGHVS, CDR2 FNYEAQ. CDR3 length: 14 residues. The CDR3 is CASSETTRQETQYF. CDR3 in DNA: TGTGCCAGCAGCGAAACGACCCGCCAAGAGACCCAGTACTTC.

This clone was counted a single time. CDR3 sequence (DNA): TGTGCCACCAGCAGAGAATCAGGATTCAACACTGAAGCTTTCTTT. Translating gives CATSRESGFNTEAFF. This sequence joins TRBV15 and TRBJ1-1; D is undetermined. The CDR3 length is 15 residues. Trimming shortened V by 0 bases and J by 2 bases, and 10 bases separated the two germline ends. CDR1 LNHNV and CDR2 YYDKDF come from the germline V gene (reference sequence).